One sample yielded the 30 T cell receptor beta chains listed below, sequenced in a study of blood T cell repertoires in COVID-19. Here immunoSEQ multiplex PCR was the method, and the copy in TCRdb shows in-frame clones only, minus some. The sample records over 200,000 clones, roughly 90% being singletons. Material: peripheral blood. These receptor sequences come from a woman in her fifties or sixties with acute or convalescent COVID-19.

This clone was recorded only once. CDR3 DNA: TGTGCCAGCAGTCCTTACAGGGGAAACTATGGCTACACCTTC. Encoded protein: CASSPYRGNYGYTF. V gene TRBV28 combines with J gene TRBJ1-2; 7 nucleotides agree with TRBD1. Trimming took 5 bases from V and 2 from J; bases not matched to a gene: 5. The germline CDR1 and CDR2 sequences are MDHEN and SYDVKM. The CDR3 has 14 residues.

This chain joins TRBV10-2 and TRBJ1-5; 8 nucleotides align to TRBD1. The CDR3 covers 14 residues. V lost 2 bases, J lost 7 bases, and 4 bases stayed unmatched. Per germline, CDR1 WSHSY and CDR2 SAAADI. CDR3 sequence (DNA): TGCGCCAGCAGTGAGGGACAGGGATACCAGCCCCAGCATTTT. Translated: CASSEGQGYQPQHF.

With regard to this clone: At one end, the junction sequence differs from germline, possibly due to a read error. The genes are TRBV5-1 and TRBJ2-1; weak D call: TRBD1 (6 bases). Germline-derived CDR1 and CDR2 are SGHRS and YFSETQ. The CDR3 sequence is 14 residues long. The CDR3 protein is CASCFRGSGDEQFF. The CDR3 DNA follows: TGCGCCAGCTGCTTCAGGGGATCTGGGGATGAGCAGTTCTTC.

This clone appeared once. This chain uses TRBV2 with TRBJ1-1, with D possibly TRBD1 on 6 matching bases. CDR1 is SNHLY and CDR2 is FYNNEI in the germline V gene. Trimming took 6 bases from V and 1 from J, leaving 9 bases between them. This CDR3 has 13 amino acids. The CDR3 DNA follows: TGTGCCAGCAGAGAGACAGGGAACACTGAAGCTTTCTTT. It yields the protein CASRETGNTEAFF.

The chain carries TRBV19 and TRBJ1-1; D is unclear. Germline V lookup: CDR1 LNHDA, CDR2 SQIVND (reference sequence). This CDR3 spans 15 amino acids. The V and J ends lost 3 bases and 2 bases respectively, with 13 bases between them. The CDR3 reads CASSIQLRANTEAFF. CDR3 DNA sequence: TGTGCCAGTAGTATTCAACTGCGGGCCAACACTGAAGCTTTCTTT.

The V call is TRBV18, the J call TRBJ1-4; tentatively, D is TRBD1 (5 bases). The CDR3 is 14 amino acids. Germline V CDR1 and CDR2: KGHSH, LQKENI. Between the trimmed V and J ends, which lost 1 base and 4 bases, there was a span of 7 bases. The CDR3 DNA follows: TGTGCCAGCTCACCACGACAGTTTAATGAAAAACTGTTTTTT. This sequence encodes CASSPRQFNEKLFF.

The chain recombines TRBV18 with TRBJ1-2, with D possibly TRBD1 on 5 matching bases. The CDR3 spans 14 residues. Germline loops: CDR1 KGHSH, CDR2 LQKENI. Trimming took 2 bases from V and 4 from J, leaving 11 bases between them. This chain's CDR3 is CASSPSIQVYGYTF. CDR3 DNA: TGTGCCAGCTCACCATCAATACAGGTCTATGGCTACACCTTC.

The J gene is TRBJ2-5, the V gene TRBV11-2, with D possibly being TRBD2 (6 bases). The CDR3 spans 15 residues. Trimming stripped 8 bases from V and 6 bases from J, with 22 bases between. CDR1 and CDR2 from the germline V gene are SGHAT and FQNNGV. This CDR3 reads CASASPSASVKTQYF. Here the CDR3 DNA reads TGTGCCAGCGCCTCCCCGTCGGCTAGCGTCAAGACCCAGTACTTC.

The chain carries TRBV15 and TRBJ1-1; 8 bases are a match to TRBD1. Germline V gene data show CDR1 as LNHNV and CDR2 as YYDKDF (reference sequence). The CDR3 totals 16 residues. The ends lost 5 bases at V and 0 bases at J; junction bases unmatched: 8. The chain's CDR3 is CATSATGGTLNTEAFF. For the CDR3, the DNA is TGTGCCACCAGCGCCACAGGGGGTACCTTGAACACTGAAGCTTTCTTT.

V gene TRBV7-8 combines with J gene TRBJ1-5; D not certain. CDR3 length: 13 residues. Looked up from germline, CDR1 is SGHVS and CDR2 is FQNEAQ. With 3 bases removed from V and 3 bases from J, the gap between germline ends came to 6 bases. CDR3 coding DNA: TGTGCCAGCAGCTTTCTTAACAATCAGCCCCAGCATTTT. Its translation: CASSFLNNQPQHF.

V is TRBV6-5 and J is TRBJ2-1, with 11 bases that match TRBD2. Germline V gene lookup returns CDR1 MNHEY and CDR2 SVGAGI. The CDR3 is 14 amino acids. Unmatched junction bases numbered 6, after V lost 4 bases and J lost 10 bases. In DNA, the CDR3 is TGTGCCAGCAGTTCACTAGCGGGAGCTTGGGAGCAGTTCTTC. It encodes CASSSLAGAWEQFF.

This clone has more than one count but fewer than ten. The chain links TRBV28 to TRBJ2-7; TRBD1 agrees at 9 bases. Unmatched junction bases numbered 5, after V lost 6 bases and J lost 5 bases. Germline CDR1 MDHEN, CDR2 SYDVKM. CDR3 size: 13 residues. CDR3 in amino acids: CASRWDREDEQYF. CDR3 nucleotides: TGTGCCAGCAGATGGGACAGGGAAGACGAGCAGTACTTC. The complete variable domain, with remaining parts taken from reference TRBV28 and TRBJ2-7, reads DVKVTQSSRYLVKRTGEKVFLECVQDMDHENMFWYRQDPGLGLRLIYFSYDVKMKEKGDIPEGYSVSREKKERFSLILESASTNQTSMYLCASRWDREDEQYFGPGTRLTVT.

This chain joins TRBV6-5 and TRBJ2-7; 8 bases agree with TRBD1. The ends lost 3 bases at V and 3 bases at J; junction bases unmatched: 7. The CDR3 length is 15 residues. Germline CDR1 MNHEY, CDR2 SVGAGI. The CDR3 spells CASSYSGQGSYEQYF. In nucleotides, the CDR3 is TGTGCCAGCAGTTATTCCGGACAGGGAAGCTACGAGCAGTACTTC.

The CDR3 is CATSDRVHNQPQHF. The DNA of the CDR3 is TGTGCCACCTCTGACAGGGTACACAATCAGCCCCAGCATTTT. The V call is TRBV24-1, the J call TRBJ1-5; TRBD1 matches 7 bases. Germline V gene lookup returns CDR1 KGHDR and CDR2 SFDVKD. Trimming at V came to 9 bases and at J to 3 bases, leaving 7 bases not matched to a gene. The CDR3 has 14 amino acids.

The chain couples TRBV27 to TRBJ2-7; 7 bases are shared with TRBD2. The CDR3 has 17 amino acids. V gave up 6 bases and J gave up 7 bases; unmatched junction bases: 21. Germline V lookup: CDR1 MNHEY, CDR2 SMNVEV (reference sequence). DNA for the CDR3: TGTGCCAGCAGCCGATCACTCGGGACTACCCCTTACGGTGAGCAGTACTTC. The encoded protein is CASSRSLGTTPYGEQYF.

This chain links TRBV29-1 with TRBJ2-3; D is possibly TRBD2 (7 bases). This CDR3 spans 15 amino acids. V shed 4 bases and J shed 2 bases, with 16 bases lying between them. CDR1 is SQVTM, CDR2 ANQGSEA, per germline. The CDR3 region is CSVGDRGAITDTQYF. CDR3 DNA sequence: TGCAGCGTTGGGGACCGGGGGGCAATCACAGATACGCAGTATTTT.

The rearrangement uses TRBV10-3 and TRBJ1-6; 12 positions match TRBD1. The CDR3 contains 14 residues. With V trimmed by 10 bases and J by 2 bases, 0 bases remained unmatched. Germline V lookup: CDR1 ENHRY, CDR2 SYGVKD. The CDR3 DNA reads TGTGCCAGGGACAGGGGGCCCTATAATTCACCCCTCCACTTT. This gives the protein CARDRGPYNSPLHF.

The chain is built from TRBV3-1 (or the pseudogene TRBV3-2) and TRBJ1-1, with 10 bases lining up with TRBD1. CDR3 length: 15 residues. CDR1 and CDR2 (germline): LGHDT, YNNKEL (reference sequence). Losses at the gene ends were 2 bases for V and 6 bases for J; bases not matched to a gene: 6. The CDR3 bases are TGTGCCAGCAGCCAACCCGGGACAGGGGTACCTGAAGCTTTCTTT. It translates to CASSQPGTGVPEAFF.

The rearrangement joins TRBV24-1 to TRBJ2-6; possible D gene TRBD1, 6 bases. The CDR3 runs 17 residues. The germline V and J ends were trimmed by 7 bases and 4 bases, with 19 bases remaining between them. From germline, CDR1 is KGHDR and CDR2 SFDVKD. DNA of the CDR3: TGTGCCACCAGCCCCCCCCAGGGGAAGAAGGGGGCCAACGTCCTGACTTTC. As protein: CATSPPQGKKGANVLTF.

The rearrangement links TRBV6-2 or TRBV6-3 to TRBJ1-1; 9 nucleotides line up with TRBD1. The J segment lost 1 base and the V segment lost 6 bases, leaving 9 bases of the junction unmatched. The CDR3 covers 16 residues. Germline CDR1 is MNHEY and CDR2 is SVGEGT. CDR3 region: CASSPTSTGGNTEAFF. The CDR3 DNA reads as TGTGCCAGCAGCCCAACTTCGACAGGGGGGAACACTGAAGCTTTCTTT.

The J gene is TRBJ1-5, the V gene TRBV19; 9 nucleotides line up with TRBD1. Germline V gene lookup returns CDR1 LNHDA and CDR2 SQIVND (reference sequence). Trimming at V came to 2 bases and at J to 4 bases, leaving 6 bases not matched to a gene. The CDR3 covers 16 residues. CDR3 in DNA: TGTGCCAGTAGTATAATTAGGGACAGGGTAAATCAGCCCCAGCATTTT. Translating it yields CASSIIRDRVNQPQHF.

Notes on this clone: Different DNA sequences within this sample yield the same CDR3. The chain links TRBV15 to TRBJ2-3; 14 bases fit TRBD2. CDR1 is LNHNV, CDR2 YYDKDF, per germline (reference sequence). CDR3 size: 16 residues. The ends lost 3 bases at V and 2 bases at J; junction bases unmatched: 1. CDR3 sequence (DNA): TGTGCCACCAGCAGGGGACTAGCGGGGGACACAGATACGCAGTATTTT. It yields the protein CATSRGLAGDTDTQYF.

The gene calls are TRBV6-5 and TRBJ1-1, with D tentatively TRBD1 (5 bases). This CDR3 contains 13 residues. Per the germline V gene, CDR1 is MNHEY and CDR2 is SVGAGI. V lost 8 bases, J lost 1 base, and 11 bases lay in between. The CDR3 reads CASGRGGNTEAFF. CDR3 DNA: TGTGCCAGCGGTAGGGGAGGGAACACTGAAGCTTTCTTT.

The V and J genes are TRBV6-4 and TRBJ1-6, with a possible D match to TRBD1 (5 bases). The V end lost 4 bases, the J end lost 5 bases, and 12 bases lay between the germline ends. This CDR3 has 15 amino acids. Germline V CDR1 and CDR2: MRHNA, SNTAGT. The CDR3 DNA reads as TGTGCCAGCAGTGCTCTGGAAGGGGATAATTCACCCCTCCACTTT. Translation: CASSALEGDNSPLHF.

CDR3 bases: TGTGCCAGCTCATGGGACAGGGGATCCACAGATACGCAGTATTTT. Translated: CASSWDRGSTDTQYF. The J gene is TRBJ2-3, the V gene TRBV18; 10 bases line up with TRBD1. CDR1 is KGHSH, CDR2 LQKENI, per germline. The CDR3 sequence is 15 residues long. V trimming: 5 bases; J trimming: 2 bases; junction bases outside the gene matches: 4.

The chain employs TRBV6-5 and TRBJ1-5; D is ambiguous. Germline CDR1 and CDR2: MNHEY and SVGAGI. Trimming took 4 bases from V and 5 from J, leaving 6 bases between them. The CDR3 consists of 12 residues. The CDR3 nucleotides are TGTGCCAGCAGTTTCGGTGATCAGCCCCAGCATTTT. Amino acid sequence: CASSFGDQPQHF.

The V and J genes are TRBV7-2 and TRBJ2-7; the match to TRBD1 covers 10 bases. V lost 6 bases, J lost 4 bases, and 9 bases stayed unmatched. The CDR3 sequence is 15 residues long. Germline values: CDR1 SGHTA, CDR2 FQGNSA. The chain's CDR3 is CASSRGQGVSYEQYF. CDR3 DNA sequence: TGTGCCAGCAGTCGTGGACAGGGGGTGTCTTACGAGCAGTACTTC.

The sample holds one count of this clone. J is TRBJ1-6 and V is TRBV3-1 (or the pseudogene TRBV3-2); TRBD1 agrees at 8 bases. Germline CDR1 and CDR2: LGHDT and YNNKEL (reference sequence). V shed 3 bases, J shed 6 bases, and the junction held 4 bases outside the gene matches. The CDR3 runs to 15 residues. CDR3 loop: CASSQATGGNSPLHF. Written as DNA, the CDR3 is TGTGCCAGCAGCCAGGCTACAGGGGGTAATTCACCCCTCCACTTT.

This chain joins TRBV10-3 and TRBJ2-7; the match to TRBD1 covers 12 bases. V lost 0 bases, J lost 7 bases, and 10 bases stayed unmatched. The length of the CDR3 is 17 residues. Germline CDR1 and CDR2: ENHRY and SYGVKD. The CDR3 bases are TGTGCCATCAGTGAGTCGCGTACCGGGACAGGGGGCGAGGAGCAGTACTTC. It is translated as CAISESRTGTGGEEQYF.

J is TRBJ2-3 and V is TRBV5-6; D might be TRBD1 (5 bases). Per the germline V gene, CDR1 is SGHDT and CDR2 is YYEEEE. The ends were cut back, 1 base at V and 1 base at J, with 7 bases in the middle. This CDR3 spans 14 amino acids. In DNA, the CDR3 is TGTGCCAGCAGCTTGATCAGGGGCACAGATACGCAGTATTTT. Its protein product is CASSLIRGTDTQYF.